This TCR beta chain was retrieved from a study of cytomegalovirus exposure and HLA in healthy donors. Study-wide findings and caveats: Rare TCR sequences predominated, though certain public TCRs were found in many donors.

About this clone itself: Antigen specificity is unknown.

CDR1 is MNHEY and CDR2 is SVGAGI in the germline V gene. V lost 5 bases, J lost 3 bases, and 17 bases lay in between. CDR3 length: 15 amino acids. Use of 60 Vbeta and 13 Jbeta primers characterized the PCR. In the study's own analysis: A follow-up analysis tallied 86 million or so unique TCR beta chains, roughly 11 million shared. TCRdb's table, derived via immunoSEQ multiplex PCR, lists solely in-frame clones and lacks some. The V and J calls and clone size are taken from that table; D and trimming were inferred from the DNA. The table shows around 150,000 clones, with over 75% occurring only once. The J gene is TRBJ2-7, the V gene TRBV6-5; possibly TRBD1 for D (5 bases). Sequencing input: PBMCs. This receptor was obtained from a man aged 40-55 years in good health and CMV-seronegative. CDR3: CASSGTRDSFYEQYF. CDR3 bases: TGTGCCAGCAGTGGAACGCGAGACAGTTTCTACGAGCAGTACTTC.